The 9 T cell receptor beta chains below were found in one sample sequenced in a study of molecular identifiers for immune sequencing clone quantification. MiXCR was run by TCRdb on the PCR reads, yielding one entry per CDR3 protein. The sample shows 97,000 or so distinct CDR3 sequences, 30% to 35% of them seen only once. What was sequenced was naive CD8+ T cells from blood, with Jurkat cell RNA spiked in. Specified subset: FACS-sorted CD8+CD4-CCR7+CD45RA+ naive T cells. All receptors come from a human donor in good health. Some libraries in this study had Jurkat cell RNA spiked in.

This clonotype appeared many times. The V call is TRBV7-2, the J call TRBJ2-7; TRBD2 matches 8 bases. The length of the CDR3 is 14 residues. The V segment lost 0 bases and the J segment 3 bases; nucleotides outside the gene matches: 1. Looked up from germline, CDR1 is SGHTA and CDR2 is FQGNSA. CDR3 DNA: TGTGCCAGCAGCTTAGCGGCGGGAGGCTACGAGCAGTACTTC. The encoded protein is CASSLAAGGYEQYF.

A word on this clonotype: The junction departs from the called germline gene at one end, perhaps through a read error. The chain joins TRBV5-3 to TRBJ2-3; 12 bases match TRBD2. TRBV5-3 is labeled an ORF, and its function is uncertain. The CDR3 totals 16 residues. CDR3 nucleotides: TGTGCCAGCAGCTTAACTAGCGGGGGGTCCACAGATACGCGGTATTTT. Amino acids: CASSLTSGGSTDTRYF.

There are a few counts of this clonotype. V and J are TRBV20-1 and TRBJ2-7, with D possibly being TRBD1 (6 bases). The CDR3 sequence is 12 residues long. CDR1 DFQATT and CDR2 SNEGSKA come from the germline V gene (reference sequence). Trimming took 6 bases from V and 5 from J, leaving 14 bases between them. CDR3 region: CSAIQGDDEQYF. In DNA, the CDR3 is TGCAGTGCGATACAGGGCGACGACGAGCAGTACTTC.

This clonotype has more than one count but fewer than ten. V usage is TRBV27 and J usage is TRBJ2-7; the D gene is possibly TRBD1 (5 bases). The CDR3 runs 16 residues. V lost 4 bases to trimming and J lost 0 bases, with 16 bases between them. In germline, CDR1 is MNHEY, CDR2 SMNVEV (reference sequence). This chain's CDR3 is CASSSTGPGLSYEQYF. As DNA, the CDR3 is TGTGCCAGCAGTTCAACAGGACCCGGCCTCTCCTACGAGCAGTACTTC.

V gene TRBV11-2 combines with J gene TRBJ2-2; no firm D call. Trimming took off 1 base at V and 13 bases at J, with 13 bases between the two ends. Germline CDR1 SGHAT, CDR2 FQNNGV. This CDR3 is 13 amino acids long. The CDR3 DNA follows: TGTGCCAGCAGCTTAGGGACCCCCGTCGGGCTGTTTTTT. Translated: CASSLGTPVGLFF.

The chain uses TRBV29-1 and TRBJ2-1; D unresolved. The CDR3 loop spans 10 amino acids. V lost 6 bases to trimming and J lost 8 bases, with 8 bases between them. Per germline, CDR1 SQVTM and CDR2 ANQGSEA. This chain's CDR3 is CSVFVHEQFF. Here the CDR3 DNA reads TGCAGCGTGTTCGTCCATGAGCAGTTCTTC.

This clonotype was recorded many times. The V call is TRBV4-3, the J call TRBJ2-7; 12 positions agree with TRBD2. Per the germline V gene, CDR1 is LGHNA and CDR2 is YSLEER. The CDR3 totals 15 residues. Trimming at V came to 3 bases and at J to 4 bases, leaving 4 bases not matched to a gene. CDR3 DNA: TGCGCCAGCAGCCAGGGGACTAGCGGGCGTTACGAGCAGTACTTC. This gives the protein CASSQGTSGRYEQYF.

This clonotype has a count of ten or more. The chain uses TRBV21-1 and TRBJ2-2; TRBD1, the table's D call, was not compared with the DNA. TRBV21-1 counts as a pseudogene. The CDR3 is made up of 17 amino acids. CDR3 DNA: TGTGCCAGCTGCCCCACACGTGACAGGGTGAACACCGGGGAGCTGTTTTTT. This sequence encodes CASCPTRDRVNTGELFF.

This clonotype was picked up one time. This sequence may be a read error, since a much larger clone differs from it by one base. This chain links TRBV29-1 with TRBJ2-2; D ambiguous. Germline V CDR1 and CDR2: SQVTM, ANQGSEA. The CDR3 runs to 11 residues. The CDR3: CSVRNAGELFF. As DNA, the CDR3 is TGCAGCGTTCGGAACGCCGGGGAGCTGTTTTTT.